This T cell receptor (beta chain) appears in the sequencing data of a study of CD8 T cells in Susac syndrome. After extraction with the RNeasy kit, roughly 0.45 to 1 ug of the RNA was reverse transcribed using random hexamers. TCRdb fed the immunoSEQ multiplex PCR reads into MiXCR, producing one record per CDR3 protein. The table has 90,000 to 110,000 distinct CDR3 sequences, 90% to 98% seen once. This clonotype was seen more than once but under ten times. J lost 9 bases, V lost 6 bases, and 6 bases had no gene match. From germline, CDR1 is MNHNY and CDR2 SVGAGI (reference sequence). There are 14 residues in the CDR3.

This sequence originates from a human donor in good health. V gene TRBV6-6 combines with J gene TRBJ1-6; TRBD1 aligns across 9 bases. Sequenced material: CD4+ T cells from PBMCs. This CDR3 is CASSPGQGGSPLHF. As DNA, the CDR3 is TGTGCCAGCAGCCCGGGACAGGGCGGTTCACCCCTCCACTTT.